The source of this T cell receptor (beta chain) is a study of T-cell memory formation after mild COVID-19. Notes on the study in general: A balance of CD4 and CD8 characterized clones contracting day 15 to 85, whereas later expanders leaned CD4+. Memory cells collected pre-infection included some clones that later responded, suggesting cross-reactive memory joined. A second wave of clones peaked on day 37, and their SARS-CoV-2 specificity went unconfirmed.

Details on this clonotype: The antigen remains unidentified.

In germline, CDR1 is SGDLS, CDR2 YYNGEE. The V gene lost 3 bases and the J gene lost 0 bases, with 15 bases spanning the gap. This CDR3 contains 17 residues. TCRdb used MiXCR to reprocess the 5' RACE reads, holding one entry per CDR3 protein. The table lists 350,000 to 500,000 distinct CDR3 sequences, roughly a quarter of them singletons. This TCR was recovered from an adult woman who had mild COVID-19 (a few samples of this study predate the infection). Cell type and time point are not known. This chain links TRBV9 with TRBJ2-2; D not resolved. The sample comprised PBMCs or a T cell subset sorted from them (not recorded which). The CDR3 spells CASSAPRRTPNTGELFF. CDR3 bases: TGTGCCAGCAGCGCACCCAGACGGACCCCGAACACCGGGGAGCTGTTTTTT.